The T cell receptor beta chain described here comes from a study of regulatory T cells in long-lasting Graves disease. This clonotype was found many times. J lost 8 bases, V lost 3 bases, and 11 bases had no gene match. The CDR3 runs 16 residues. Germline lookup yields CDR1 SNHLY and CDR2 FYNNEI. Time point defined: newly diagnosed GD, antithyroid drugs for less than 3 months. Following extraction of RNA from PBMCs, that RNA was used to make the TCR library. Researchers made TCR beta libraries by using iRepertoire HTBI primers and running Arm-PCR on CDR3 regions. TCRdb processed the multiplex PCR reads anew with MiXCR; each CDR3 protein has one entry. The sample shows some 460,000 distinct CDR3 sequences, 15% to 20% of them seen only once. This same sample was also taken into another study, of T cells in Graves' hyperthyroidism and ophthalmopathy. That source reports: The hyperthyroidism patients had all been newly diagnosed, and their disease duration was under 2 months. Their ages ranged from 18 to 65 years. Most thyroid clonotypes expanded above 0.001 were also detected in blood.

The rearrangement links TRBV2 to TRBJ2-1; 9 bases are shared with TRBD1. This clonotype originated in a man between 35 and 55 years old with Graves disease. This specimen was peripheral blood mononuclear cells (PBMCs), taken at new diagnosis, from a patient treated with antithyroid drugs. DNA of the CDR3: TGTGCCAGCAGTGAGACACCGGGACAGGGCGACCATGAGCAGTTCTTC. Residues: CASSETPGQGDHEQFF.